Below, one T cell receptor (beta chain) is given with its context. These data belong to a study of blood T cell repertoires in COVID-19. Here immunoSEQ multiplex PCR was the method, and the copy in TCRdb shows in-frame clones only, minus some. The profile covers some 270,000 clones, with more than 85% appearing a single time and approximately 2.7% taken by the ten largest. CDR3 size: 13 residues. The V gene lost 7 bases and the J gene lost 5 bases, with 14 bases spanning the gap. The TCR comes from a man aged 35 to 55 who had been exposed to COVID-19. The sample was PBMCs or T cells enriched from blood (not recorded which). The chain joins TRBV12-3 or TRBV12-4 to TRBJ2-5; D is uncertain. The DNA of the CDR3 is TGTGCCAGCACCTCGCTGAATGGCGAGACCCAGTACTTC. Translated: CASTSLNGETQYF.